This is a list of T cell receptor beta chains from one sample in a study of T cell repertoires in cytomegalovirus infection. The antigens these receptors bind are not known. TCRdb called the reads again in MiXCR, with one record for every CDR3 protein. The sample records fewer than 130,000 distinct CDR3 sequences, roughly 39% being singletons. The specimen was CD8+ T cells from cultured PBMCs, collected from culture after CMV antigen stimulation. These receptor sequences come from a human donor in good health (CMV status not recorded). Some clones in this sample may be carry-over from other donors' samples. CDR3s include the opening cysteine and the closing phenylalanine or tryptophan.

TRBJ2-1 TRBV27 CASSSGGDNEQFF
TRBJ1-5 TRBV10-3 CAISVRRNYSNQPQHF
TRBJ2-3 TRBV27 CASSLFPTGGDTQYF
TRBJ2-7 TRBV4-1 CASSRSDNSYEQYF
TRBJ2-1 TRBV3-1 CASQGIAGGNEQFF
TRBJ2-1 TRBV29-1 CSVRLAGGYNEQFF
TRBJ1-2 TRBV28 CASSFRGTGFYGYTF
TRBJ1-1 TRBV12-3/TRBV12-4 CASSFRGQGGTEAFF
TRBJ2-7 TRBV5-4 CASSLDSPYEQYF
TRBJ1-3 TRBV12-3/TRBV12-4 CASSSTEGSGNTIYF
TRBJ2-7 TRBV12-3/TRBV12-4 CATGTAMGEQYF
TRBJ1-2 TRBV28 CASSFSRGYGYTF
TRBJ1-6 TRBV6-1 CASRTDSSYNSPLHF
TRBJ1-3 TRBV27 CASSPAGVSGNTIYF
TRBJ1-1 TRBV19 CASTGRESEAFF
TRBJ2-5 TRBV6-5 CASSYGTGLGETQYF